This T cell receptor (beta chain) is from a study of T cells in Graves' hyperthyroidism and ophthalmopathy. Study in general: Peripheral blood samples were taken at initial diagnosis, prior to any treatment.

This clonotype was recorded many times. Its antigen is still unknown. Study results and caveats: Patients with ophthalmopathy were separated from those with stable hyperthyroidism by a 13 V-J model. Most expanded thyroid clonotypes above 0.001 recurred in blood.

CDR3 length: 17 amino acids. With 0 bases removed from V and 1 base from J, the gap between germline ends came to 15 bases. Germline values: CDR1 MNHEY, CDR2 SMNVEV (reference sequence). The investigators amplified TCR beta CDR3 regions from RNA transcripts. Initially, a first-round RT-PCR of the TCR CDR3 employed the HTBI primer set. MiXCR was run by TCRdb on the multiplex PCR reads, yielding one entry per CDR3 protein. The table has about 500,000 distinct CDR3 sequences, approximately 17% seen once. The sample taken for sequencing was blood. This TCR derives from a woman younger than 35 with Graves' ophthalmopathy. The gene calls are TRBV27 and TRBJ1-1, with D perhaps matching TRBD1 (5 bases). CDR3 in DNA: TGTGCCAGCAGTTTATCGTCCGTGATAACAGGGAACACTGAAGCTTTCTTT. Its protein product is CASSLSSVITGNTEAFF.